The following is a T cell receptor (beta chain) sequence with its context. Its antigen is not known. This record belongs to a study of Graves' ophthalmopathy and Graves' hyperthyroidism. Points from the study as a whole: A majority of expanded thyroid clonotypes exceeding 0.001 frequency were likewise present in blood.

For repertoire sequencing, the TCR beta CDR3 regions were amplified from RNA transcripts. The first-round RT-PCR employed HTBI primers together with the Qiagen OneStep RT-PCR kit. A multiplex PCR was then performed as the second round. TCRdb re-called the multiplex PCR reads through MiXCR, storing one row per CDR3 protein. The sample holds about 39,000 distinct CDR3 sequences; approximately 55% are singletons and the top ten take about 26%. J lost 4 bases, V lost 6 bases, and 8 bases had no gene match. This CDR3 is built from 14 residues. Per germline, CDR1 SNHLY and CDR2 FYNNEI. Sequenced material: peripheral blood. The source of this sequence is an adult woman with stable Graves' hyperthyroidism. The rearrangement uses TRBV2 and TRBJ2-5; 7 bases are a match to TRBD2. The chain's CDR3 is CASRGPLAGETQYF. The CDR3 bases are TGTGCCAGCAGGGGTCCATTAGCGGGAGAGACCCAGTACTTC.